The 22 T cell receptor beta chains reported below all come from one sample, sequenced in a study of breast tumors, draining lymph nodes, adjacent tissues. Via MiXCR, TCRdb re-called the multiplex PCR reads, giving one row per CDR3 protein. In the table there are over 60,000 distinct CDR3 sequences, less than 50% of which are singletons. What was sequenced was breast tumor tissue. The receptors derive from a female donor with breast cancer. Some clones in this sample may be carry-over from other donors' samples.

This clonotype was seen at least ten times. CDR3 DNA: TGTGCCAGTAGTATGGTGCCCTCTGGAAACACCATATATTTT. It translates to CASSMVPSGNTIYF. The chain employs TRBV19 and TRBJ1-3; no clear D. From germline, CDR1 is LNHDA and CDR2 SQIVND (reference sequence). The CDR3 spans 14 residues. Trimming took off 3 bases at V and 0 bases at J, with 6 bases between the two ends.

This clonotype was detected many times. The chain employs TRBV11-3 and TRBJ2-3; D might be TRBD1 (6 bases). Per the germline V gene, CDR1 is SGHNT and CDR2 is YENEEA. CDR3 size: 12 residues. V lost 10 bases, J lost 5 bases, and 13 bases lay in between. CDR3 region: CAISNREDTQYF. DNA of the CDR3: TGTGCCATCTCGAACAGGGAAGATACGCAGTATTTT. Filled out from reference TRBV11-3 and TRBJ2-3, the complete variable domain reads EAGVVQSPRYKIIEKKQPVAFWCNPISGHNTLYWYLQNLGQGPELLIRYENEEAVDDSQLPKDRFSAERLKGVDSTLKIQPAELGDSAVYLCAISNREDTQYFGPGTRLTVL.

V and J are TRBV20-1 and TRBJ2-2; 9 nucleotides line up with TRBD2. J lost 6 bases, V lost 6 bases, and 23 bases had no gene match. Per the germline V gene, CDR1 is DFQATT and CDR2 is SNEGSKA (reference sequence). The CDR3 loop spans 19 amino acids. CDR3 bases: TGCAGTGCGCTTACACTAGCGGGTGATCTCCACTACTCCTCCGGGGAGCTGTTTTTT. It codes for CSALTLAGDLHYSSGELFF.

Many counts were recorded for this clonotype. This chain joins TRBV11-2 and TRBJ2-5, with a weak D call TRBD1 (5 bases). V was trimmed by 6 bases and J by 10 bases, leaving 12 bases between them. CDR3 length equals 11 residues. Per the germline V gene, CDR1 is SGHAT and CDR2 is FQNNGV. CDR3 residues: CASSSDRDQYF. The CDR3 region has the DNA TGTGCCAGCAGTTCCGACAGAGACCAGTACTTC.

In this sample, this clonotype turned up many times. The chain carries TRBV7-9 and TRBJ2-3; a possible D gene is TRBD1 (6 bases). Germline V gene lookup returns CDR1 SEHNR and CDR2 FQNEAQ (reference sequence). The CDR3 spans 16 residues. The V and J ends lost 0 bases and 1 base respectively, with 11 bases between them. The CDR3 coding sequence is TGTGCCAGCAGCTTAGCACAGGGCCCTGGCACAGATACGCAGTATTTT. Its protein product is CASSLAQGPGTDTQYF.

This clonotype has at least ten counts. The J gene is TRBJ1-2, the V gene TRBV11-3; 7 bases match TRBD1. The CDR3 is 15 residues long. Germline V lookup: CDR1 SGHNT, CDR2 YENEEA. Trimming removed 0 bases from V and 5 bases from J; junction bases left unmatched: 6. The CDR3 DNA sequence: TGTGCCAGCAGCTTAGATCGACAGGGCTTATATGGCTACACCTTC. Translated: CASSLDRQGLYGYTF.

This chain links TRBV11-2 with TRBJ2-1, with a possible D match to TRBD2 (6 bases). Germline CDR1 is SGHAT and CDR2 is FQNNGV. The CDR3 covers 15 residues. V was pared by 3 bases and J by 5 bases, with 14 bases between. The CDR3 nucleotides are TGTGCCAGCAGCTTGGACCTCGGGAGAAACAATGAGCAGTTCTTC. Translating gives CASSLDLGRNNEQFF.

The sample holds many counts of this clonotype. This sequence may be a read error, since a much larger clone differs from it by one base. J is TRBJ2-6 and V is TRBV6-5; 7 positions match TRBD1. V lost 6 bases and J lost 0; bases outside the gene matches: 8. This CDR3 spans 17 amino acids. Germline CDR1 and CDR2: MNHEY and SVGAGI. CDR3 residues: CASRQRQGISGANVLTF. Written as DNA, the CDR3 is TGTGCCAGCAGGCAGCGACAGGGCATCTCTGGGGCCAACGTCCTGACTTTC.

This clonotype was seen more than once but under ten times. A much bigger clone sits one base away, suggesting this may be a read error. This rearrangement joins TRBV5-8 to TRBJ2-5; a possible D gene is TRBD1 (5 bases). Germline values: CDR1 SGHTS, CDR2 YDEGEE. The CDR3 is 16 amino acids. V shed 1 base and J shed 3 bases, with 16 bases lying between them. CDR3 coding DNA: TGTGCCAGCAGCTTGTTCCGGGCCAGGGCGAAAGAGACCCAGTACTTC. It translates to CASSLFRARAKETQYF.

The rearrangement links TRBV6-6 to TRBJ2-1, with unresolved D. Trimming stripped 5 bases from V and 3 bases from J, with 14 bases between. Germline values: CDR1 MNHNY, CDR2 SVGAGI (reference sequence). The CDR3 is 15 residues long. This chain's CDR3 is CASSVFFGGYNEQFF. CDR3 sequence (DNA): TGTGCCAGCAGTGTCTTCTTCGGCGGCTACAATGAGCAGTTCTTC.

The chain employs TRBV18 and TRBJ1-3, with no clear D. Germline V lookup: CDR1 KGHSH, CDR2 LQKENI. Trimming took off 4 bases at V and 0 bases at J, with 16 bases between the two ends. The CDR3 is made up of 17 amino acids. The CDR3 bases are TGTGCCAGCTCACTGGATTCTTCAGGAATCTCTGGAAACACCATATATTTT. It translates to CASSLDSSGISGNTIYF.

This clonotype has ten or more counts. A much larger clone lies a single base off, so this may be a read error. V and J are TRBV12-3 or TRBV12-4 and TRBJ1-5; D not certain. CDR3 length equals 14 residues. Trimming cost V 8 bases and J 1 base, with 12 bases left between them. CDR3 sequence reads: CASLSLGSNQPQHF. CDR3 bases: TGTGCCAGCTTAAGCCTTGGCAGCAATCAGCCCCAGCATTTT.

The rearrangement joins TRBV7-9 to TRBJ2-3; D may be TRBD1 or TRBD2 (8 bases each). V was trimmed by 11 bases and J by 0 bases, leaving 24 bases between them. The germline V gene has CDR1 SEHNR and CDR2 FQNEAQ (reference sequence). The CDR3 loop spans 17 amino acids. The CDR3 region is CAADRDLRGGSTDTQYF. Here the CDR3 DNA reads TGTGCCGCGGACAGGGATCTACGGGGGGGTAGCACAGATACGCAGTATTTT.

The CDR3 DNA reads TGTGCCAGCAGCTTAGGTCTAGCGGGAGAGTCGAACACCGGGGAGCTGTTTTTT. Translation: CASSLGLAGESNTGELFF. This chain links TRBV7-9 with TRBJ2-2; 10 nucleotides agree with TRBD2. The CDR3 spans 18 residues. V lost 1 base to trimming and J lost 0 bases; unmatched junction nucleotides: 5. Per germline, CDR1 SEHNR and CDR2 FQNEAQ (reference sequence).

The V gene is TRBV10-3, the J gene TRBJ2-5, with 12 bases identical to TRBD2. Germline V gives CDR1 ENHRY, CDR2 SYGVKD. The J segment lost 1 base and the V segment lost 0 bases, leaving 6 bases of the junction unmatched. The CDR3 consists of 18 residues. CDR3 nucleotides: TGTGCCATCAGTGAGTCGACTAGCGGGAGCCCCTCCCAAGAGACCCAGTACTTC. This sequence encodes CAISESTSGSPSQETQYF.

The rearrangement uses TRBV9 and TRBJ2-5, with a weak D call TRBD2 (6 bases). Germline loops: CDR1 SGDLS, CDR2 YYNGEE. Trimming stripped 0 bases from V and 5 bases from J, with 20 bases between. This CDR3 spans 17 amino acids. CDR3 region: CASSVGSMVVAAETQYF. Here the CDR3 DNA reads TGTGCCAGCAGCGTAGGTTCGATGGTGGTAGCGGCCGAGACCCAGTACTTC.

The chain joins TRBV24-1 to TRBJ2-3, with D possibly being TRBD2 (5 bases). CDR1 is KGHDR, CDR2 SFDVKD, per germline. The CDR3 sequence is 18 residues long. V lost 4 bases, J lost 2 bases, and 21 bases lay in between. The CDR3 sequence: CATSEPGIRGSLTDTQYF. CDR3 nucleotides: TGTGCCACCAGTGAGCCGGGAATCAGAGGATCGCTCACAGATACGCAGTATTTT.

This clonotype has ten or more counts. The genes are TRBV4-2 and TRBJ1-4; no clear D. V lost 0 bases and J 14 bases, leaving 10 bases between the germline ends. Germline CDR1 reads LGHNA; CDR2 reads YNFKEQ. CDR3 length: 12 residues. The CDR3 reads CASSQEDGELFF. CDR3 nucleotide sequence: TGTGCCAGCAGCCAAGAGGATGGCGAGCTGTTTTTT.

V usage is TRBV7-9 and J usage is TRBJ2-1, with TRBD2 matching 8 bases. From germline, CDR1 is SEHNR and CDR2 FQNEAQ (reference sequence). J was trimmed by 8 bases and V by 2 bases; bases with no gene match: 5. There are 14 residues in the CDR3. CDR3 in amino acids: CASSLKVGRDEQFF. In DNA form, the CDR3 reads TGTGCCAGCAGCTTAAAAGTCGGGAGGGATGAGCAGTTCTTC.

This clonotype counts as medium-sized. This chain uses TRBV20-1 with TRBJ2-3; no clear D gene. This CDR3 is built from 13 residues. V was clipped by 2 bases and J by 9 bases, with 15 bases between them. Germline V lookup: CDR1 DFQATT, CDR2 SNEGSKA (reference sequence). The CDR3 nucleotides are TGCAGTGCTAGACCTACATCCAAGGGCACGCAGTATTTT. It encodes CSARPTSKGTQYF.

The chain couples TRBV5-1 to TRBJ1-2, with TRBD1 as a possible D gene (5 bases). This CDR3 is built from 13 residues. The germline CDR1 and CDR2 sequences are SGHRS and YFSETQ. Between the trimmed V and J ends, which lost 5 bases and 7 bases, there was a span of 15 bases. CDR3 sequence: CASRDRGRGGYTF. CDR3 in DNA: TGCGCCAGCAGAGATCGGGGTAGGGGTGGCTACACCTTC.

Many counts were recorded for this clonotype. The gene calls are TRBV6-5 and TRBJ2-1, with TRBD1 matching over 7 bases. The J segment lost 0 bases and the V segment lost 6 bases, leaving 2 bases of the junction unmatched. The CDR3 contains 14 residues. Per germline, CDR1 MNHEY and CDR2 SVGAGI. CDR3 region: CASRRDSSYNEQFF. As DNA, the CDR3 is TGTGCCAGCAGAAGGGACAGCTCCTACAATGAGCAGTTCTTC.